This T cell receptor (beta chain) emerged from a study of blood T cell repertoires in COVID-19 (dated by TCRdb to 2020 to 2022). In the study overall: For ImmuneRACE Cohort 3, a participant was defined as recovered based on two consecutive negative NP/OP PCR tests, clearance by a healthcare professional, or resolution of symptoms. Where available, HLA class I and class II types were obtained from metadata supplied by the sample provider rather than from assay-based typing. The repertoires were released in a freely available public database intended as a resource for research on the immune response to SARS-CoV-2. Collaborator samples came from the United States, Italy and Spain and covered acute and convalescent phases of COVID-19. Samples were obtained from the ongoing ImmuneRACE study (first 160 participants) and from approximately 1,200 subjects provided by 6 global collaborators. Nearly every sample came with metadata listing a de-identified subject ID, COVID-19 status, age in years and sex. Subjects who had been exposed to COVID-19, were actively infected with it, or had recovered from it provided the deeply sampled blood TCRbeta repertoires that made up the dataset. The prospective study material was composed of cDNA or gDNA derived from T cells, B-cell-depleted T cells, or PBMCs. Overall study outcomes, separate from this receptor: Clinical and demographic metadata were provided uncurated, with the amount varying by source and participant.

CDR1 and CDR2 are read off the germline V gene as MNHEY and SVGAGI. Germline trimming: 0 bases from V, 8 bases from J; junction bases outside gene matches: 7. The CDR3 runs 16 residues from the cysteine to the phenylalanine. The CDR3 DNA has 48 bases and is translated from base 1. Note on this clone: Which antigen it targets is not known. Within one base of it there is no much larger clone, and no base qualities were kept.

The immunoSEQ Assay, a bias-controlled multiplex PCR, was used to amplify TCRbeta CDR3 regions from genomic DNA. The original methods were these. Within the assay, amplification of reference gene primers was used to estimate how many nucleated cells each sample contained. To quantify the absolute abundance of each unique TCRbeta CDR3 rearrangement, sequence reads were collapsed and filtered. For each sample, productive Simpson clonality was calculated by taking the square root of Simpson's diversity index across productive rearrangements. TCRdb carries this immuneACCESS record with in-frame sequences only. Its versions omit some clonotypes, under half of them owing to an unresolved V gene in the studies checked, with the rest unexplained. V and J calls plus clone size are reproduced from that table; the DNA served to infer D and trimming. This sample is represented by approximately 210,000 clones; about nine tenths of them were singletons. Approximately 7.3% of the sample rests with the top ten.

In the prospective study, participants were roughly 18 to 89 years old, resided in 25 or so geographic areas of the United States, and were enrolled through a virtual design. Cohort assignment in the prospective study relied on participant-reported clinical history from a screening survey and a study questionnaire. Each participant in the prospective study had whole blood, serum and a nasopharyngeal or oropharyngeal swab collected by mobile phlebotomists. Over an approximately two-month period, participants in the prospective study had the option of providing additional blood draws and questionnaires. Blood samples from the prospective study were shipped frozen or at room temperature prior to DNA extraction.

Recombination linked TRBV6-5 to TRBJ2-1; a stretch of 10 junction bases matches TRBD2. Sequencing used PBMCs or T cells enriched from blood (not recorded which). The receptor was isolated from a man between 25 and 39 years old in a cohort exposed to, infected with or recovered from COVID-19 (not recorded which). In nucleotides, the sequence is TGTGCCAGCAGTTACTCACATAGCGGGAGGATAGATGAGCAGTTCTTC. The resulting protein is CASSYSHSGRIDEQFF.